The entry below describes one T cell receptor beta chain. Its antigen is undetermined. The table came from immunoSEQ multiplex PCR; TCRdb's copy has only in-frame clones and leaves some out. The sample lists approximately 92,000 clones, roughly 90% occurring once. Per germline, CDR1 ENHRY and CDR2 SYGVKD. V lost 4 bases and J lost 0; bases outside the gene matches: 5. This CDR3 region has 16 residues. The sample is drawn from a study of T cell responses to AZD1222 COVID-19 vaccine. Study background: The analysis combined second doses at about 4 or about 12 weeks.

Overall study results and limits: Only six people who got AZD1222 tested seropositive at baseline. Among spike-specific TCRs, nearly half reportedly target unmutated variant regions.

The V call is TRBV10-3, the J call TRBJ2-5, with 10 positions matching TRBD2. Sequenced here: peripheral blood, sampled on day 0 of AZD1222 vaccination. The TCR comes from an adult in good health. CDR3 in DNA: TGTGCCATCAGTGCCCAGACTAGCGGGTACCAAGAGACCCAGTACTTC. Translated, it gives CAISAQTSGYQETQYF.